A selection of T cell receptor beta chains follows, all from one sample in a study of blood T cell repertoires in COVID-19. Assay used: immunoSEQ multiplex PCR; TCRdb lists only in-frame clones, some missing. The sample includes approximately 94,000 clones, about 85% seen only once; the top ten take around 13%. The sequenced sample was peripheral blood. The source of these receptors is a human donor in a cohort sampled during active COVID-19. Each CDR3 is given with its conserved first and last residue. Each record gives: clone size, V gene, D gene, J gene, CDR3 protein, CDR3 DNA. The D gene is left open where the match is weak. Some rows mark clone size as missing; the rest say once, few, many or name a class of expanded clone.

>-|TRBV11-2|-|TRBJ1-4
CASSVDGVHYEKLFF
TGTGCCAGCAGCGTAGACGGAGTCCACTATGAAAAACTGTTTTTT
>-|TRBV19|-|TRBJ1-5
CASSVWRNSNQPQHF
TGTGCCAGTTCGGTATGGCGGAATAGCAATCAGCCCCAGCATTTT
>-|TRBV2|-|TRBJ2-5
CASSRETQYF
TGTGCCAGCAGTCGGGAGACCCAGTACTTC
>-|TRBV6-2/TRBV6-3|TRBD1|TRBJ1-2
CASSRDRGVYGYTF
TGTGCCAGCAGCCGAGACAGGGGAGTCTATGGCTACACCTTC
>-|TRBV14|TRBD2|TRBJ2-1
CASSQAVSAGVHNEQFF
TGTGCCAGCAGCCAAGCGGTTTCAGCGGGAGTCCACAATGAGCAGTTCTTC
>-|TRBV3-1/TRBV3-2|-|TRBJ1-3
CASSRAAGSGNTIYF
TGTGCCAGCAGCCGCGCAGCAGGCTCTGGAAACACCATATATTTT
>-|TRBV6-2/TRBV6-3|-|TRBJ1-5
CASSFSGIGQPQHF
TGTGCCAGCAGTTTTTCAGGGATTGGACAGCCCCAGCATTTT
>-|TRBV5-5|-|TRBJ2-7
CASSFGYEQYF
TGTGCCAGCAGCTTCGGCTACGAGCAGTACTTC
>-|TRBV18|TRBD2|TRBJ2-1
CASSPYGASGYNEQFF
TGTGCCAGCTCACCATACGGGGCTAGCGGGTACAATGAGCAGTTCTTC
>-|TRBV5-1|TRBD2|TRBJ2-3
CASSAGTTSTDTQYF
TGCGCCAGCAGCGCCGGGACTACCAGCACAGATACGCAGTATTTT
>-|TRBV30|TRBD1|TRBJ1-1
CAWSAGGQGSTEAFF
TGTGCCTGGAGTGCAGGGGGGCAGGGGAGCACTGAAGCTTTCTTT
>-|TRBV7-6|-|TRBJ1-2
CASSPTVVSYGYTF
TGTGCCAGCAGCCCTACGGTAGTGAGCTATGGCTACACCTTC
>-|TRBV7-8|TRBD1|TRBJ2-7
CASSYTGTGGYEQYF
TGTGCCAGCAGTTACACCGGGACAGGGGGCTACGAGCAGTACTTC
>-|TRBV9|TRBD2|TRBJ2-3
CASSVRASGTDTQYF
TGTGCCAGCAGCGTTAGGGCTAGCGGGACAGATACGCAGTATTTT
>-|TRBV3-1/TRBV3-2|-|TRBJ1-6
CASSQARGASSYNSPLHF
TGTGCCAGCAGCCAAGCACGGGGGGCCTCCTCCTATAATTCACCCCTCCACTTT
>-|TRBV7-2|-|TRBJ1-1
CASSLVSSGNTEAFF
TGTGCCAGCAGCTTAGTAAGTTCGGGGAACACTGAAGCTTTCTTT
>-|TRBV15|-|TRBJ1-3
CATSRSRQVSSGNTIYF
TGTGCCACCAGCAGATCACGTCAAGTTAGCTCTGGAAACACCATATATTTT
>-|TRBV19|-|TRBJ2-7
CASSTAPGTYSYEQYF
TGTGCCAGTAGTACAGCCCCCGGGACTTACTCCTACGAGCAGTACTTC
>-|TRBV7-6|TRBD2|TRBJ2-3
CASSLARPLAGGTDTQYF
TGTGCCAGCAGCTTAGCCCGTCCCCTAGCGGGAGGGACAGATACGCAGTATTTT
>once|TRBV5-6|-|TRBJ1-3
CASSLGGSGNTIYF
TGTGCCAGCAGCTTGGGAGGGTCTGGAAACACCATATATTTT
>-|TRBV20-1|-|TRBJ2-7
CSARDTNEQYF
TGCAGTGCTAGAGATACAAACGAGCAGTACTTC
>-|TRBV9|-|TRBJ2-3
CASSAPGPGADTQYF
TGTGCCAGCAGCGCTCCGGGACCGGGGGCAGATACGCAGTATTTT
>-|TRBV6-1|-|TRBJ1-4
CASSEAAATNEKLFF
TGTGCCAGCAGTGAAGCGGCGGCAACTAATGAAAAACTGTTTTTT
>-|TRBV7-2|TRBD2|TRBJ2-3
CASSLASGSLNTQYF
TGTGCCAGCAGCTTGGCTAGCGGGAGTCTGAATACGCAGTATTTT
>-|TRBV11-3|-|TRBJ2-1
CASSVTTNTNEQFF
TGTGCCAGCAGCGTAACGACTAACACCAATGAGCAGTTCTTC
>-|TRBV10-1|-|TRBJ2-1
CASSALNGGTEDEQFF
TGCGCCAGCAGTGCCCTCAACGGGGGTACCGAGGATGAGCAGTTCTTC
>once|TRBV24-1|TRBD2|TRBJ2-1
CATSDSGLASYNEQFF
TGTGCCACCAGTGATTCGGGACTAGCCTCCTACAATGAGCAGTTCTTC
>-|TRBV11-2|-|TRBJ2-2
CASSSGLATGELFF
TGTGCCAGCAGCTCCGGACTGGCCACCGGGGAGCTGTTTTTT
>-|TRBV30|-|TRBJ1-6
CAWSSRDTAYNPPLHF
TGTGCCTGGAGTTCCCGGGACACCGCCTATAATCCACCCCTCCACTTT
>few|TRBV5-1|-|TRBJ2-7
CASSLPTAKYEQYF
TGCGCCAGCAGCTTGCCCACAGCTAAGTACGAGCAGTACTTC
>-|TRBV6-2/TRBV6-3|-|TRBJ1-2
CASSLYEGYTF
TGTGCCAGCAGTCTATATGAGGGCTACACCTTC
>-|TRBV4-3|-|TRBJ2-7
CASSQDWRKSYEQYF
TGCGCCAGCAGCCAAGATTGGCGGAAGTCCTACGAGCAGTACTTC
>-|TRBV5-1|TRBD2|TRBJ2-7
CASSFWPSGSYEQYF
TGCGCCAGCAGCTTCTGGCCTAGCGGAAGCTACGAGCAGTACTTC
>-|TRBV9|TRBD1|TRBJ1-2
CASSAGQGANYGYTF
TGTGCCAGCAGCGCTGGACAGGGGGCTAACTATGGCTACACCTTC
>-|TRBV2|-|TRBJ1-2
CASSEAQGGHGYTF
TGTGCCAGCAGTGAAGCGCAGGGAGGGCATGGCTACACCTTC
>-|TRBV18|-|TRBJ2-2
CASSPNTGELFF
TGTGCCAGCTCACCCAATACCGGGGAGCTGTTTTTT
>-|TRBV18|-|TRBJ2-5
CASSPAGRETQYF
TGTGCCAGCTCACCGGCAGGGCGAGAGACCCAGTACTTC
>-|TRBV19|TRBD2|TRBJ2-3
CASSIRSGGTDTQYF
TGTGCCAGTAGTATTCGGAGCGGGGGCACAGATACGCAGTATTTT
>-|TRBV19|-|TRBJ2-1
CASSIVGWAGESSYNEQFF
TGTGCCAGTAGTATAGTCGGGTGGGCGGGCGAGAGCTCCTACAATGAGCAGTTCTTC
>-|TRBV5-8|TRBD1|TRBJ1-1
CASRIRQGTNTEAFF
TGTGCCAGCAGAATTCGACAGGGTACGAACACTGAAGCTTTCTTT